Following are 11 T cell receptor beta chains from one sample sequenced in a study of STAT3 mutations in large granular lymphocyte leukemia. Findings of the study overall: Every T-cell large granular lymphocyte leukemia patient had at least one immunodominant TCR beta clonotype.

Here immunoSEQ multiplex PCR was the method, and the copy in TCRdb shows in-frame clones only, minus some. The table includes roughly 29,000 clones, 70% to 80% detected once. What these receptors recognize is not known. Sequenced material: peripheral blood mononuclear cells. These TCRs come from a woman in her 50s with T-cell large granular lymphocyte leukemia. Some clones in this sample may be carry-over from other donors' samples.

This clone showed up just once. V and J are TRBV18 and TRBJ2-1, with TRBD2 as a possible D gene (6 bases). The CDR3 extends over 17 amino acids. V was clipped by 5 bases and J by 6 bases, with 23 bases between them. Germline V lookup: CDR1 KGHSH, CDR2 LQKENI. For the CDR3, the DNA is TGTGCCAGCTCATCGGGAGATATAGGACCGGGCCCCAATGAGCAGTTCTTC. This encodes CASSSGDIGPGPNEQFF.

This chain links TRBV28 with TRBJ2-7; TRBD1 agrees at 11 bases. The germline V gene encodes CDR1 MDHEN and CDR2 SYDVKM. This CDR3 region has 15 residues. Trimming at V came to 5 bases and at J to 5 bases, leaving 8 bases not matched to a gene. The chain's CDR3 is CASSTPGQGAHEQYF. CDR3 bases: TGTGCCAGCAGTACCCCCGGACAGGGGGCTCACGAGCAGTACTTC.

The rearrangement uses TRBV7-9 and TRBJ2-3; tentatively, D is TRBD2 (5 bases). The CDR3 spans 14 residues. Trimming removed 0 bases at V and 5 bases at J, with 9 bases between. Germline CDR1 and CDR2: SEHNR and FQNEAQ (reference sequence). CDR3 sequence: CASSLAEAGDTQYF. The CDR3 DNA follows: TGTGCCAGCAGCTTAGCCGAGGCGGGAGATACGCAGTATTTT.

The chain joins TRBV19 to TRBJ1-1; D possibly corresponds to TRBD1 (5 bases). The CDR3 contains 15 residues. V was pared by 7 bases and J by 1 base, with 16 bases between. Germline values: CDR1 LNHDA, CDR2 SQIVND (reference sequence). This chain's CDR3 is CASTKKMTANTEAFF. In DNA, the CDR3 is TGTGCCAGTACCAAGAAGATGACAGCGAACACTGAAGCTTTCTTT.

This chain links TRBV30 with TRBJ2-2; TRBD2 aligns across 11 bases. V gave up 8 bases and J gave up 4 bases; unmatched junction bases: 12. Germline values: CDR1 GTSNPN, CDR2 SVGIG (reference sequence). The CDR3 contains 16 residues. CDR3 loop: CARLSLAGGSTGELFF. The CDR3, as DNA: TGTGCCCGACTTTCCCTAGCGGGAGGTTCCACCGGGGAGCTGTTTTTT.

This chain joins TRBV5-4 and TRBJ1-2; D is uncertain. Trimming shortened V by 0 bases and J by 2 bases, and 11 bases separated the two germline ends. CDR3 length: 15 amino acids. Germline V gives CDR1 SGHNT, CDR2 YYREEE (reference sequence). Here the CDR3 reads CASSLDRWQNYGYTF. In DNA form, the CDR3 reads TGTGCCAGCAGCTTGGATAGGTGGCAAAACTATGGCTACACCTTC.

CDR3 bases: TGTGCCAGTAGTATAGGAAAAAGAGGGGGAATCACGCCCCAGCATTTT. Its protein product is CASSIGKRGGITPQHF. V and J are TRBV19 and TRBJ1-5; the D gene is possibly TRBD1 (6 bases). The CDR3 runs 16 residues. V was trimmed by 1 base and J by 9 bases, leaving 19 bases between them. Germline assignment: CDR1 LNHDA and CDR2 SQIVND (reference sequence). Based on the CDR3 plus reference TRBV19 and TRBJ1-5, the full variable domain is DGGITQSPKYLFRKEGQNVTLSCEQNLNHDAMYWYRQDPGQGLRLIYYSQIVNDFQKGDIAEGYSVSREKKESFPLTVTSAQKNPTAFYLCASSIGKRGGITPQHFGDGTRLSIL.

This clone occurred once. The genes are TRBV18 and TRBJ2-5; a possible D gene is TRBD1 (5 bases). Germline CDR1 reads KGHSH; CDR2 reads LQKENI. The CDR3 is 13 residues long. Trimming shortened V by 3 bases and J by 1 base, and 6 bases separated the two germline ends. Here the CDR3 reads CASSPTVQETQYF. CDR3 DNA: TGTGCCAGCTCACCGACAGTCCAAGAGACCCAGTACTTC.

The chain joins TRBV30 to TRBJ2-7; 16 bases fit TRBD2. This CDR3 spans 18 amino acids. V shed 4 bases, J shed 0 bases, and the junction held 9 bases outside the gene matches. Germline V gene data show CDR1 as GTSNPN and CDR2 as SVGIG (reference sequence). Here the CDR3 reads CAWTLWGTSGRDSYEQYF. CDR3 in DNA: TGTGCCTGGACTCTGTGGGGGACTAGCGGGAGGGACTCCTACGAGCAGTACTTC.

The CDR3 DNA reads as TGCAGTGCTAGGGTAGTGGCTGAAGCTTTCTTT. Protein sequence: CSARVVAEAFF. This chain links TRBV20-1 with TRBJ1-1; D remains ambiguous. Trimming shortened V by 3 bases and J by 6 bases, and 8 bases separated the two germline ends. CDR1 and CDR2 (germline): DFQATT, SNEGSKA (reference sequence). The CDR3 loop spans 11 amino acids.

Only one count was recorded for this clone. This chain links TRBV27 with TRBJ2-7; 9 bases align to TRBD1. Germline loops: CDR1 MNHEY, CDR2 SMNVEV (reference sequence). This CDR3 is built from 16 residues. Trimming at V came to 6 bases and at J to 0 bases, leaving 9 bases not matched to a gene. CDR3 protein: CASRPWGQGRSYEQYF. The CDR3 DNA is TGTGCCAGCAGACCATGGGGACAGGGACGCTCCTACGAGCAGTACTTC.